The rows below give T cell receptor beta chains drawn from one sample of a study of T cell responses to AZD1222 COVID-19 vaccine. Profiling relied on immunoSEQ multiplex PCR, and the TCRdb table lists in-frame clones only, not all of them. The table includes around 110,000 clones, 85% to 95% detected once. The sample consisted of peripheral blood, taken on day 0 of AZD1222 vaccination. Source of these receptors: an adult in good health. Both conserved end residues are part of each CDR3. The D gene is left open where the match is weak. The size of a clone is reported for some rows only, either as once, few or many, or as a class for expanded clones.

j_call clone_size d_call v_call cdr3_nt cdr3_aa
TRBJ1-1 . TRBD1 TRBV28 TGTGCCAGCATCCAATCCACAGGGGGCGGGACTGAAGCTTTCTTT CASIQSTGGGTEAFF
TRBJ2-7 once . TRBV11-3 TGTGCCAGCAGCTCCCACGGGCAGCCTTACGAGCAGTACTTC CASSSHGQPYEQYF
TRBJ2-3 . TRBD2 TRBV7-6 TGTGCCAGCAGCACCCATAGCGGGGTAGGGGCAGATACGCAGTATTTT CASSTHSGVGADTQYF
TRBJ1-1 . . TRBV7-9 TGTGCCAGCAGCTTATCCTCGTTACGCAACACTGAAGCTTTCTTT CASSLSSLRNTEAFF
TRBJ2-3 . . TRBV5-1 TGCGCCAGCAGCTTGGGAGGCACAGATACGCAGTATTTT CASSLGGTDTQYF
TRBJ1-2 . . TRBV5-6 TGTGCCAGCAGTTACTATAACTATGGCTACACCTTC CASSYYNYGYTF
TRBJ1-3 . . TRBV9 TGTGCCAGCAGCGCCTTACCTGGGGAAACTGGAAACACCATATATTTT CASSALPGETGNTIYF
TRBJ2-7 . . TRBV6-5 TGTGCCAGCAGTTACACAAGGGGACCCTACGAGCAGTACTTC CASSYTRGPYEQYF
TRBJ2-6 . . TRBV27 TGTGCCAGCACCCGGTCCCGTACTGGGGCCAACGTCCTGACTTTC CASTRSRTGANVLTF
TRBJ1-5 . . TRBV27 TGTGCCAGCAGTTTATTAGGGTTCGGGCAGCCCCAGCATTTT CASSLLGFGQPQHF
TRBJ2-5 . . TRBV7-9 TGTGCCAGCAGCTTATTGGAGACCCAGTACTTC CASSLLETQYF
TRBJ1-2 . . TRBV19 TGTGCCAGCCAGTCGGGGAGTTCCTATGGCTACACCTTC CASQSGSSYGYTF
TRBJ1-4 . TRBD1 TRBV5-5 TGTGCCAGCAGTCCAGCCCAGGGGGCGCGGGCTGAAAAACTGTTTTTT CASSPAQGARAEKLFF
TRBJ2-5 . TRBD1 TRBV2 TGTGCCAGCAGAGTCAGGGGGTTACTAATGGTAGAGACCCAGTACTTC CASRVRGLLMVETQYF
TRBJ2-7 . TRBD2 TRBV6-5 TGTGCCAGCAGTTCTTTCGGGAGGGCCTTGTTTTACGAGCAGTACTTC CASSSFGRALFYEQYF
TRBJ1-1 . . TRBV27 TGTGCCAGCAGTTTTAGGGACTCCGACACTGAAGCTTTCTTT CASSFRDSDTEAFF
TRBJ1-1 . . TRBV28 TGTGCCAGCAGTTTAGACAGGAAAGCTTTCTTT CASSLDRKAFF
TRBJ2-7 . TRBD1 TRBV11-1 TGTGCCAGCAGCTCCCGGGACAGCCACTACGAGCAGTACTTC CASSSRDSHYEQYF
TRBJ2-2 . . TRBV9 TGTGCCAGCAGCGTAGGATGGGAAGGTACCGGGGAGCTGTTTTTT CASSVGWEGTGELFF
TRBJ2-3 . . TRBV9 TGTGCCAGCAGCGTAGCTTACAGCGGGCCGTCAGATACGCAGTATTTT CASSVAYSGPSDTQYF
TRBJ1-3 few TRBD1 TRBV6-5 TGTGCCAGCAGCCGACAGGGATCCTCTGGAAACACCATATATTTT CASSRQGSSGNTIYF
TRBJ2-3 . . TRBV6-5 TGTGCCAGCAGTTACCTGTGGACAGATACGCAGTATTTT CASSYLWTDTQYF
TRBJ2-1 . . TRBV15 TGTGCCACCAGCGGGAGCTTTAACAATGAGCAGTTCTTC CATSGSFNNEQFF
TRBJ1-5 few . TRBV10-2 TGCGCCAGCAGTGAGTCGAGCCCCTTTCTCCAGCATTTT CASSESSPFLQHF
TRBJ1-6 once . TRBV10-2 TGCGCCAGCACTCCCGGGGGCAATTCACCCCTCCACTTT CASTPGGNSPLHF
TRBJ1-5 . . TRBV6-5 TGTGCCAGCCATGGGACCCAGGTCGTAGGGCCCCAGCATTTT CASHGTQVVGPQHF
TRBJ2-3 . . TRBV28 TGTGCCAGCTTGGGGGGACAGATAAACACAGATACGCAGTATTTT CASLGGQINTDTQYF
TRBJ2-5 . TRBD2 TRBV14 TGTGCCAGCATGAGCGGGAGTGGAGAGACCCAGTACTTC CASMSGSGETQYF
TRBJ2-7 . TRBD1 TRBV14 TGTGCCAGCAGCCAGGTGGGACAGGGTCATTACGAGCAGTACTTC CASSQVGQGHYEQYF
TRBJ2-1 . . TRBV10-3 TGTGCCATCAGGGAAGCCGGGGGCTATGAGCAGTTCTTC CAIREAGGYEQFF
TRBJ2-2 . . TRBV6-5 TGTGCCAGCAGAACAGGGACGGTCACCGGGGAGCTGTTTTTT CASRTGTVTGELFF
TRBJ1-2 . . TRBV19 TGTGCCAGTATGCCTTTGACCGAAACTGGCCTCTGGGGCTACACCTTC CASMPLTETGLWGYTF
TRBJ2-5 . TRBD2 TRBV28 TGTGCCAGCAGCCCCGGACTAGCGGGAACCCAAGAGACCCAGTACTTC CASSPGLAGTQETQYF
TRBJ2-7 . . TRBV7-9 TGTGCCAGCAGCTCTTACGACAGGTTGGGCCACGAGCAGTACTTC CASSSYDRLGHEQYF
TRBJ1-2 . . TRBV27 TGTGCCAGCAGTTTAGTAGCTAACTATGGCTACACCTTC CASSLVANYGYTF
TRBJ2-3 . . TRBV29-1 TGCAGCGTTGGACTTCTAGTCCGCACAGATACGCAGTATTTT CSVGLLVRTDTQYF
TRBJ1-6 few . TRBV30 TGTGCCTATTCGGCCCCCTCTTTACCCCTCCACTTT CAYSAPSLPLHF
TRBJ2-7 . . TRBV12-3/TRBV12-4 TGTGCCAGCCGGGACGGAAGCTACGAGCAGTACTTC CASRDGSYEQYF
TRBJ2-7 once TRBD2 TRBV3-1/TRBV3-2 TGTGCCAGCAGCCAAGGCCTGTCTAGCGGGAGAGAGGAGCAGTACTTC CASSQGLSSGREEQYF
TRBJ2-6 once . TRBV3-1/TRBV3-2 TGTGCCAGCAGTAGACAGGCTGGTCTTCGGGCCAACGTCCTGACTTTC CASSRQAGLRANVLTF
TRBJ2-5 . TRBD2 TRBV5-1 TGCGCCAGCAGCGCCACGTTGGGAGGGCTGGGAGAGACCCAGTACTTC CASSATLGGLGETQYF
TRBJ2-7 few TRBD2 TRBV11-2 TGTGCCAGCAGCTTGGGGCGGGAGGCGACTAGGTACGAGCAGTACTTC CASSLGREATRYEQYF
TRBJ1-5 . . TRBV12-5 TGTGCTAGTGGTCCGTGGATGGATCAGCCCCAGCATTTT CASGPWMDQPQHF
TRBJ1-1 . . TRBV28 TGTGCCAGCACCTTTACGGTAAACACTGAAGCTTTCTTT CASTFTVNTEAFF
TRBJ2-6 . . TRBV5-5 TGTGCCAGCAGTACTTTGGGTGGGGCCAACGTCCTGACTTTC CASSTLGGANVLTF
TRBJ2-3 once TRBD2 TRBV2 TGTGCCAGCAGCGTGACTAGCCGCAGCACAGATACGCAGTATTTT CASSVTSRSTDTQYF
TRBJ2-2 . . TRBV15 TGTGCCACCAGCTCCCTGCTTCTGGGGAGGGAGCTGTTTTTT CATSSLLLGRELFF
TRBJ1-1 . . TRBV19 TGTGCCAGTAGTCCTGAGGGGGTGAACACTGAAGCTTTCTTT CASSPEGVNTEAFF
TRBJ2-7 . TRBD2 TRBV5-1 TGCGCCAGCAGCTTGCTACTAGCGGGGGACTCCTACGAGCAGTACTTC CASSLLLAGDSYEQYF
TRBJ2-5 . TRBD2 TRBV19 TGTGCCAGTAGGTCTAGCGGGAGGTACCAAGAGACCCAGTACTTC CASRSSGRYQETQYF
TRBJ2-7 . . TRBV6-5 TGTGCCAGCAGTTCCGCCTACGAGCAGTACTTC CASSSAYEQYF
TRBJ2-1 . TRBD2 TRBV30 TGTGCCTGGAGTGCCACCGGGACTAGCATCCTCTTC CAWSATGTSILF
TRBJ2-7 . TRBD2 TRBV28 TGTGCCAGCAGCCCACCGGGACTAAAAAATTACGAGCAGTACTTC CASSPPGLKNYEQYF
TRBJ2-2 few . TRBV4-1 TGCGCCAGCAGCCAAGGAAGGGTAGGGGCCGCCGGGGAGCTGTTTTTT CASSQGRVGAAGELFF
TRBJ2-3 . TRBD2 TRBV6-5 TGTGCCAGCAGTTCCTATAGCGGGACTAAGACAGATACGCAGTATTTT CASSSYSGTKTDTQYF
TRBJ2-1 . TRBD2 TRBV9 TGTGCCAGCAGCGTAGGAGGCGGGAGTGGTTACAATGAGCAGTTCTTC CASSVGGGSGYNEQFF
TRBJ2-7 once TRBD1 TRBV6-5 TGTGCCAGCAGCCGCGGGACAGGGGGCGTGTACGAGCAGTACTTC CASSRGTGGVYEQYF